Included here is one TCR beta chain sequence, with context. This entry belongs to a study of technical replicates of blood from a handful of donors. Looked up from germline, CDR1 is SGHRS and CDR2 is YFSETQ. CDR3 size: 13 residues. The V segment lost 4 bases and the J segment 5 bases; nucleotides outside the gene matches: 3. Measured with immunoSEQ multiplex PCR; TCRdb has only the in-frame clones, and not every one. The repertoire holds around 92,000 clones, with approximately 96% as singletons. J is TRBJ2-5 and V is TRBV5-1; 9 bases are a match to TRBD1. The TCR comes from a human donor in good health. Sequenced input: T cells isolated from PBMCs. The CDR3 nucleotides are TGCGCCAGCAGCCAAGGACAGGGGGAGACCCAGTACTTC. The encoded protein is CASSQGQGETQYF.